This T cell receptor beta chain was observed in a study of CXCR3-negative and CXCR3-positive naive CD8 T cells. In the study overall: Roughly 150 million TRB reads were obtained overall (about 1.5 +/- 0.3 million per library).

CDR3 length: 20 amino acids. TRB cDNA was prepared as libraries by UMI-labeled 5' RACE. TCRdb processed the 5' RACE reads again and assigns one entry to each CDR3 protein, with no DNA. There are roughly 120,000 distinct CDR3 sequences in the sample, with roughly 0.6% held by the top ten. Regarding the study as a whole: CXCR3-positive naive cells carried more hydrophobic TRB CDR3s than CXCR3-negative naive cells did. Naive CXCR3-positive and CXCR3-negative cells shared TRBV-TRBJ usage; memory cells diverged. The study found comparably high diversity in both naive subsets and much lower diversity in memory CD8+ cells. Comparison of naive subsets found surface CD5 to be comparable, and TCR strength was inferred on the basis of TRB CDR3 properties.

In regard to this clonotype: The antigen is unknown.

The V call is TRBV21-1, the J call TRBJ2-1; TCRdb outputs TRBD2, but without DNA this stays unchecked. TRBV21-1 constitutes a pseudogene. This TCR derives from a human donor in good health. Some clones in this sample may be carry-over from other donors' samples. The specimen was naive CXCR3+ CD8+ T cells from blood. Subset in this sample: CD45RO-CCR7+CD27+CD95- naive CD8+ T cells expressing CXCR3 (TNR3+). This CDR3 is CASNLIGTSGRVQGSNEQFF.